This is a list of T cell receptor beta chains from one sample in a study of blood T cell repertoires in COVID-19. Profiled with immunoSEQ multiplex PCR; TCRdb holds only in-frame clones, not every one. The sample contains about 410,000 clones, around 91% of which appear only once. The sequencing sample was made of peripheral blood. The receptors here all came from a woman in her forties with COVID-19, enrolled during active disease. CDR3s include the opening cysteine and the closing phenylalanine or tryptophan. Each record gives: D gene, V gene, J gene, clone size, CDR3 DNA, CDR3 protein. The D gene is left open where the match is weak. Expanded clones get a size class; other rows say once, few or many, or leave the size out.

NA	TRBV7-9	TRBJ2-1	NA	TGTGCCAGCAGATACTTAGGGGATGAGCAGTTCTTC	CASRYLGDEQFF
NA	TRBV28	TRBJ1-1	NA	TGTGCCAGCAGTCTGCAGGTTGAAGCTTTCTTT	CASSLQVEAFF
NA	TRBV27	TRBJ1-2	few	TGTGCCAGCAGTTTATACCAGGGGAACTATGGCTACACCTTC	CASSLYQGNYGYTF
NA	TRBV3-1/TRBV3-2	TRBJ1-3	NA	TGTGCCAGCAGCCAAGTAACAGGAGATCCTGGAAACACCATATATTTT	CASSQVTGDPGNTIYF
NA	TRBV7-8	TRBJ2-3	NA	TGTGCCAGCAGCCACATCAGATCGGCTAGGCCCACAGATACGCAGTATTTT	CASSHIRSARPTDTQYF
TRBD1	TRBV5-1	TRBJ2-5	NA	TGCGCCAGCAGCCCGCGCGTTGTAGGACAGGGGCGGGGTGAGACCCAGTACTTC	CASSPRVVGQGRGETQYF
TRBD1	TRBV5-1	TRBJ1-1	NA	TGCGCCAGCAGCTCGGGACAGGGAGTCACTGAAGCTTTCTTT	CASSSGQGVTEAFF
NA	TRBV5-1	TRBJ2-7	NA	TGCGCCAGCAGCTTGGTTGGGGGGAAGGGATACGAGCAGTACTTC	CASSLVGGKGYEQYF
TRBD2	TRBV7-2	TRBJ2-5	few	TGTGCCAGCAGCCTGACTAGCGGGAGACAGGAGACCCAGTACTTC	CASSLTSGRQETQYF
NA	TRBV27	TRBJ2-7	NA	TGTGCCAGCAGACCGGACAGAGTCGATTCCTACGAGCAGTACTTC	CASRPDRVDSYEQYF
TRBD2	TRBV2	TRBJ2-3	once	TGTGCCAGCCTCTCTACAGCGGGAGTGGCAGATACGCAGTATTTT	CASLSTAGVADTQYF
TRBD1	TRBV5-1	TRBJ1-1	NA	TGCGCCAGCAGCTTGGCTGGGACAGGGGCCGCTTTCTTT	CASSLAGTGAAFF
TRBD1	TRBV24-1	TRBJ2-1	NA	TGTGCCACCAGTGACTCCGGGACAGGGAGCTATGAGCAGTTCTTC	CATSDSGTGSYEQFF
NA	TRBV5-1	TRBJ1-1	NA	TGCGCCAGCAGCTTACAAACCAGGGACTTCGCTGAAGCTTTCTTT	CASSLQTRDFAEAFF
TRBD1	TRBV19	TRBJ1-1	NA	TGTGCCAGTAGTGGACAGGGAAGCAGCACTGAAGCTTTCTTT	CASSGQGSSTEAFF
TRBD1	TRBV30	TRBJ1-2	NA	TGTGCCTGGAGTAGATATCAGGGGGCGGGCTATGGCTACACCTTC	CAWSRYQGAGYGYTF
TRBD1	TRBV6-4	TRBJ2-1	NA	TGTGCCAGCAGTAGCGCGACAGGGGGCAATGAGCAGTTCTTC	CASSSATGGNEQFF
TRBD1	TRBV28	TRBJ1-2	NA	TGTGCCAGCAGCATTGGGACAGAGATATATGGCTACACCTTC	CASSIGTEIYGYTF
NA	TRBV19	TRBJ1-6	NA	TGTGCCAGCCTCGACAGAGCTCACGGTTCACCCCTCCACTTT	CASLDRAHGSPLHF
NA	TRBV7-3	TRBJ2-1	NA	TGTGCCAGCAGCCTAAACGTTTATGAGGGTGAGCAGTTCTTC	CASSLNVYEGEQFF
TRBD2	TRBV7-9	TRBJ2-3	NA	TGTGCCAGCAGCTTCCCTACCCGGGTCCCTAGCGGTAACACAGATACGCAGTATTTT	CASSFPTRVPSGNTDTQYF
NA	TRBV19	TRBJ2-3	once	TGTGCCAGTAGTATGTCTCGAGACACAGATACGCAGTATTTT	CASSMSRDTDTQYF
NA	TRBV6-2/TRBV6-3	TRBJ1-2	NA	TGTGCCAGCAGTTACTCTGGGGGGGCGCCTGGCTACACCTTC	CASSYSGGAPGYTF
NA	TRBV28	TRBJ1-2	NA	TGTGCCAGCAGCTCCGGCCCAGAGGGTGGCTACACCTTC	CASSSGPEGGYTF
TRBD1	TRBV19	TRBJ2-7	NA	TGTGCCAGCACCGGACAGGGGTCCTACGAGCAGTACTTC	CASTGQGSYEQYF
TRBD1	TRBV28	TRBJ2-7	NA	TGTGCCAGCAGTTTATTGCAGGGGGCATCCGAGCAGTACTTC	CASSLLQGASEQYF
NA	TRBV4-1	TRBJ1-3	once	TGCGCCAGCAGCCAAGAGGTGGTGGGGGCGCGGAACACCATATATTTT	CASSQEVVGARNTIYF
NA	TRBV30	TRBJ2-3	once	TGTGCCTGGAGTATAGGACAGATCGCGGATACGCAGTATTTT	CAWSIGQIADTQYF
NA	TRBV13	TRBJ2-4	NA	TGTGCCAGCAGCTTGAGGGTAGCGGATTACAAAAACATTCAGTACTTC	CASSLRVADYKNIQYF
TRBD1	TRBV7-6	TRBJ2-5	NA	TGTGCCAGCAGCTTGGTCGGGACAGGGGTTGAGAAGACCCAGTACTTC	CASSLVGTGVEKTQYF
NA	TRBV30	TRBJ1-6	NA	TGTGCCTGGAAGAGGCAGGGCGTGAGCTCCTATAATTCACCCCTCCACTTT	CAWKRQGVSSYNSPLHF
TRBD1	TRBV27	TRBJ1-6	NA	TGTGCCAGCAGCTCCGGACCGGGACAGGGAAATTCACCCCTCCACTTT	CASSSGPGQGNSPLHF
NA	TRBV5-1	TRBJ1-3	NA	TGCGCCAGCAGCCTTGGGACACTTCTATCGACCGGAAACACCATATATTTT	CASSLGTLLSTGNTIYF
TRBD1	TRBV5-1	TRBJ1-5	NA	TGCGCCAGCAGGCCGGACAGGGGGGTTCAGCCCCAGCATTTT	CASRPDRGVQPQHF
NA	TRBV30	TRBJ1-6	once	TGTGCCTGGAGTGTACGGGGTAGTGGCCTTGAGGGTTCACCCCTCCACTTT	CAWSVRGSGLEGSPLHF
TRBD1	TRBV6-6	TRBJ1-1	NA	TGTGCCAGCAGTTCCCCGGACAGGGGGCACACTGAAGCTTTCTTT	CASSSPDRGHTEAFF
TRBD1	TRBV5-4	TRBJ1-1	NA	TGTGCCAGCAGCTTGACCCCGGACAGGATAAACGCTGAAGCTTTCTTT	CASSLTPDRINAEAFF
TRBD1	TRBV28	TRBJ2-6	NA	TGTGCCAGCAGTTCCGGGACAGTTACTGGGGCCAACGTCCTGACTTTC	CASSSGTVTGANVLTF
NA	TRBV7-8	TRBJ1-2	NA	TGTGCCAGCAGCTTTGGAGACGGAAGCTATGGCTACACCTTC	CASSFGDGSYGYTF
NA	TRBV5-1	TRBJ2-5	NA	TGCGCCAGCAGCTTGGCGGGACTGCAGGAGACCCAGTACTTC	CASSLAGLQETQYF
TRBD1	TRBV7-9	TRBJ2-7	NA	TGTGCCAGCAGCTGGGGACAGGTATCCTACGAGCAGTACTTC	CASSWGQVSYEQYF
NA	TRBV4-3	TRBJ2-5	NA	TGCGCCAGCAGCCAAAGGGGGGGGCGGGAGACCCAGTACTTC	CASSQRGGRETQYF
NA	TRBV7-9	TRBJ2-7	NA	TGTGCCAGCAGGAAGGGAGGCGGTTACTACGAGCAGTACTTC	CASRKGGGYYEQYF
TRBD2	TRBV27	TRBJ2-1	few	TGTGCCAGCAGTTTGCTAGCGGGAGGGCCGGAGCAGTTCTTC	CASSLLAGGPEQFF
TRBD1	TRBV2	TRBJ1-2	NA	TGTGCCAGCAGTGAAGACAGGGGAAGACTCAACTATGGCTACACCTTC	CASSEDRGRLNYGYTF
NA	TRBV6-5	TRBJ1-1	NA	TGTGCCAGCAGTTACGGCACACCGATGAACACTGAAGCTTTCTTT	CASSYGTPMNTEAFF
TRBD1	TRBV29-1	TRBJ2-1	NA	TGCAGCGTTGAGGGCACGACAGGGGCGAATGAGCAGTTCTTC	CSVEGTTGANEQFF
TRBD2	TRBV19	TRBJ2-1	NA	TGTGCCAGTAGTATGGGGACTAGCGGGAGTAAAGGCAATGAGCAGTTCTTC	CASSMGTSGSKGNEQFF
NA	TRBV6-5	TRBJ1-1	NA	TGTGCCAGCAGTTACTCGACAGGGAACACTGAAGCTTTCTTT	CASSYSTGNTEAFF
NA	TRBV12-3/TRBV12-4	TRBJ1-6	once	TGTGCCAGCAGTTTCAGGAATAATTCACCCCTCCACTTT	CASSFRNNSPLHF
TRBD2	TRBV5-4	TRBJ2-7	NA	TGTGCCAGCAGCTTGCTAGCGGGAGGGCCCCACGAGCAGTACTTC	CASSLLAGGPHEQYF
TRBD2	TRBV7-2	TRBJ2-2	NA	TGTGCCAGCAGCCCCGGCGTGATAGCGGGAGTTTCCGGGGAGCTGTTTTTT	CASSPGVIAGVSGELFF
TRBD1	TRBV4-2	TRBJ1-4	NA	TGTGCCAGCAGCCAGCTGTTAGTAGGGGGCACTAATGAAAAACTGTTTTTT	CASSQLLVGGTNEKLFF
NA	TRBV19	TRBJ1-1	NA	TGTGCCGCAATACAGGAGGGAAGAACTGAAGCTTTCTTT	CAAIQEGRTEAFF
TRBD1	TRBV6-5	TRBJ1-2	NA	TGTGCCAGCAGTTACTCGCCCGGACAGGGAATCAGTGGCTACACCTTC	CASSYSPGQGISGYTF
NA	TRBV27	TRBJ1-5	NA	TGTGCCAGCAGTTTTACACTGAATTCCGGGACAACTCATCAGCCCCAGCATTTT	CASSFTLNSGTTHQPQHF
TRBD2	TRBV19	TRBJ2-1	NA	TGTGCCAGTAGTATATATGATAGCGGGAGGCGTCCGGGGAATGAGCAGTTCTTC	CASSIYDSGRRPGNEQFF